The clone carrying this TCR beta chain was seen a handful of times. Its specificity is unknown. TCRdb keeps only in-frame clones here, not all; method: immunoSEQ multiplex PCR. The sample yields under 15,000 clones, about three fifths seen once. This record comes from a study of regulatory dendritic cells for organ transplantation. Study-wide results and limits: Regulatory dendritic cells appeared to expand memory CD8+ clones less than mature ones. Naive CD4+ and CD8+ repertoires were highly diverse; memory CD8+ was most oligoclonal.

Sorted T cells were CFSE-labeled and cultured approximately five days with allogeneic regulatory or mature dendritic cells at 1:10. V shed 1 base and J shed 9 bases, with 10 bases lying between them. The CDR3 is 12 amino acids. From germline, CDR1 is SGHDT and CDR2 YYEEEE. The chain uses TRBV5-6 and TRBJ1-2; no clear D gene. Sample: naive CD8+ T cells from blood cultured with dendritic cells. The subset: CD45RA+ naive T cells. The receptor comes from a human donor in good health. The DNA of the CDR3 is TGTGCCAGCAGCTTGTTGCGTATGAGCTACACCTTC. As protein: CASSLLRMSYTF.